This T cell receptor beta chain is from a study of technical replicates of blood from a few donors. The CDR3 spans 15 residues. Trimming shortened V by 3 bases and J by 0 bases, and 11 bases separated the two germline ends. Germline CDR1 reads MGHRA; CDR2 reads YSYEKL. Using immunoSEQ multiplex PCR, the repertoire was profiled, and TCRdb retains in-frame clones only, with some absent. The sample records about 71,000 clones, 95% to 97% being singletons. This TCR derives from a human donor in good health. The gene calls are TRBV4-1 and TRBJ1-1; D gene uncertain. Sequencing was performed on T cells isolated from PBMCs. As DNA, the CDR3 is TGCGCCAGCAGCCAGTTACCAGGTTTGAACACTGAAGCTTTCTTT. Translated, it gives CASSQLPGLNTEAFF.